This TCR beta chain was retrieved from a study of OX40 agonist ivuxolimab in advanced cancers. This CDR3 has 15 amino acids. J lost 10 bases, V lost 4 bases, and 9 bases had no gene match. CDR1 and CDR2 from the germline V gene are MNHEY and SVGAGI. As regards this clone: The antigen remains undetermined.

Overall study results and limits: Compared with CD4+, CD8+ T cells on average had more expanded clones.

Sequencing was performed with immunoSEQ multiplex PCR; in TCRdb, only in-frame clones are kept and a portion is missing. There are some 68,000 clones in the sample; about 88% occur only once, and less than 1.1% lies in the top ten. This sequence was found in an adult with an advanced solid tumor such as melanoma, head and neck, liver or kidney cancer. J is TRBJ1-6 and V is TRBV6-5, with TRBD1 matching over 8 bases. This specimen consisted of CD4+ or CD8+ T cells sorted from blood, obtained in a trial of the OX40 agonist ivuxolimab. DNA for the CDR3: TGTGCCAGCAGTTCCAGGACAGGGTATAGATCACCCCTCCACTTT. It specifies CASSSRTGYRSPLHF.